The clone carrying this T cell receptor beta chain is a singleton in its sample. Its matching antigen is unknown. The repertoire was sequenced with immunoSEQ multiplex PCR; TCRdb's copy has only in-frame clones and lacks some. This repertoire shows hundreds of thousands of clones, 80% found once; its top ten account for 6.5% to 8%. These data belong to a study of cytotoxic CD8 clonotypes in ibrutinib-treated CLL. Study outcomes and limitations: Sustained-remission patients were sampled at one set of times and progressing patients at different ones. Clonality (at baseline) was higher than in age-matched healthy donors and tracked circulating CD8+ T-cell counts.

Germline loops: CDR1 LNHNV, CDR2 YYDKDF (reference sequence). There are 15 residues in the CDR3. The J segment lost 3 bases and the V segment lost 4 bases, leaving 6 bases of the junction unmatched. This clonotype was obtained from a human donor with chronic lymphocytic leukemia. Here the sequenced sample was PBMCs, taken before ibrutinib treatment. The chain carries TRBV15 and TRBJ2-7; TRBD1 agrees at 10 bases. CDR3 in amino acids: CATSIRGTGVYEQYF. The CDR3 DNA follows: TGTGCCACCAGCATTAGAGGGACAGGGGTCTACGAGCAGTACTTC.